These 18 T cell receptor beta chains share one sample of origin, sequenced in a study of shared clonotypes between healthy human individuals. Libraries were prepared by immunoSEQ multiplex PCR; TCRdb keeps only in-frame clonotypes and omits some of them. The repertoire holds 740,000 or so clones, with roughly 72% as singletons. Sequences were obtained from memory CD4+ T cells sorted from blood. Stated subset: CD45RA-negative fraction. These receptors were obtained from a woman aged 25 to 45 in good health.

The CDR3 reads CATSRDWVSTDTQYF. The CDR3 DNA sequence: TGTGCCACCAGCAGAGATTGGGTTAGCACAGATACGCAGTATTTT. The gene calls are TRBV15 and TRBJ2-3; no reliable D call. CDR3 size: 15 residues. Germline CDR1 is LNHNV and CDR2 is YYDKDF (reference sequence). Trimming left V 0 bases short and J 0 bases short, with 7 bases between.

This chain joins TRBV5-1 and TRBJ1-5; TRBD1 might be the D (6 bases). This CDR3 spans 15 amino acids. Germline CDR1 is SGHRS and CDR2 is YFSETQ. Trimming shortened V by 9 bases and J by 3 bases, and 19 bases separated the two germline ends. The CDR3 sequence is CANMRWGGHNQPQHF. The CDR3 DNA reads as TGCGCCAACATGAGGTGGGGGGGACACAATCAGCCCCAGCATTTT.

This clone was observed once. The chain employs TRBV28 and TRBJ1-1, with D possibly TRBD1 on 6 matching bases. CDR1 and CDR2 (germline): MDHEN, SYDVKM. The CDR3 loop spans 14 amino acids. Trimming removed 7 bases at V and 5 bases at J, with 17 bases between. CDR3 nucleotides: TGTGCCAGCAACCCGACAGGTCTGGGAACTGAAGCTTTCTTT. Translation: CASNPTGLGTEAFF.

On this clone itself: Relative to the germline gene, one junction end is altered; a read error may explain this. The chain's CDR3 is CASSQDARQPQHF. The CDR3 DNA is TGCGCCAGCAGCCAAGATGCAAGACAGCCCCAGCATTTT. The J gene is TRBJ1-5, the V gene TRBV7-3; D gene ambiguous. This CDR3 is 13 amino acids long. Germline CDR1 reads SGHTA; CDR2 reads FQGTGA. Looking up the rest from reference TRBV7-3 and TRBJ1-5 gives the full variable domain: GAGVSQTPSNKVTEKGKYVELRCDPISGHTALYWYRQSLGQGPEFLIYFQGTGAADDSGLPNDRFFAVRPEGSVSTLKIQRTERGDSAVYLCASSQDARQPQHFGDGTRLSIL.

Worth noting for this clone: A much larger clone differs by one base, so this may be a read error. The rearrangement joins TRBV28 to TRBJ2-7; no firm D call. Germline V lookup: CDR1 MDHEN, CDR2 SYDVKM. The CDR3 totals 11 residues. The ends were cut back, 5 bases at V and 3 bases at J, with 5 bases in the middle. The CDR3 protein is CASSVNYEQYF. The DNA for the CDR3 is TGTGCCAGCAGTGTCAACTACGAGCAGTACTTC. The whole variable domain, filled in from reference TRBV28 and TRBJ2-7, reads DVKVTQSSRYLVKRTGEKVFLECVQDMDHENMFWYRQDPGLGLRLIYFSYDVKMKEKGDIPEGYSVSREKKERFSLILESASTNQTSMYLCASSVNYEQYFGPGTRLTVT.

The chain combines TRBV11-1 with TRBJ2-7; no firm D call. The CDR3 covers 15 residues. Germline loops: CDR1 SGHAT, CDR2 FQDESV (reference sequence). The V end lost 0 bases, the J end lost 5 bases, and 14 bases lay between the germline ends. The CDR3 nucleotides are TGTGCCAGCAGCTTAGCTCGGGCCCAAACGGACGAGCAGTACTTC. This sequence encodes CASSLARAQTDEQYF.

This clone was recorded once. The V gene is TRBV28, the J gene TRBJ1-1, with D unresolved. From germline, CDR1 is MDHEN and CDR2 SYDVKM. Between the trimmed V and J ends, which lost 4 bases and 1 base, there was a span of 7 bases. The CDR3 totals 13 residues. CDR3 protein: CASSSQTNTEAFF. The CDR3 coding sequence is TGTGCCAGCAGTTCCCAGACGAACACTGAAGCTTTCTTT.

The chain uses TRBV11-2 and TRBJ2-2; TRBD2 agrees at 9 bases. Germline CDR1 SGHAT, CDR2 FQNNGV. The trim removed 5 bases at V and 0 bases at J, leaving 1 base unmatched. CDR3 length: 15 residues. In DNA, the CDR3 is TGTGCCAGCAGCCGACTAGCGGCGAACACCGGGGAGCTGTTTTTT. Translating it yields CASSRLAANTGELFF.

The V and J genes are TRBV5-4 and TRBJ2-1; 10 positions match TRBD2. The V and J ends lost 4 bases and 5 bases, in that order; junction bases with no gene match: 6. The length of the CDR3 is 15 residues. Germline V lookup: CDR1 SGHNT, CDR2 YYREEE (reference sequence). For the CDR3, the DNA is TGTGCCAGCAGCCCAACTAGCGGGAAAAACAATGAGCAGTTCTTC. This encodes CASSPTSGKNNEQFF.

The V gene is TRBV7-2, the J gene TRBJ2-7, with 10 bases aligning to TRBD2. This CDR3 comprises 15 residues. The germline V gene encodes CDR1 SGHTA and CDR2 FQGNSA. The junction had 8 bases not matched to a gene; V was cut back by 5 bases and J by 4 bases. This CDR3 reads CASSPAAGGQYEQYF. The CDR3 DNA follows: TGTGCCAGCAGCCCAGCAGCGGGGGGGCAATACGAGCAGTACTTC. The complete variable domain, with remaining parts taken from reference TRBV7-2 and TRBJ2-7, reads GAGVSQSPSNKVTEKGKDVELRCDPISGHTALYWYRQSLGQGLEFLIYFQGNSAPDKSGLPSDRFSAERTGGSVSTLTIQRTQQEDSAVYLCASSPAAGGQYEQYFGPGTRLTVT.

The CDR3 DNA reads TGTGCCAGCATCGGCGGAGTACAAGAGACCCAGTACTTC. Translation: CASIGGVQETQYF. The gene calls are TRBV25-1 and TRBJ2-5; no clear D gene. The germline gives CDR1 MGHDK, CDR2 SYGVNS. The ends were cut back, 7 bases at V and 2 bases at J, with 11 bases in the middle. This CDR3 spans 13 amino acids. Filled out from reference TRBV25-1 and TRBJ2-5, the complete variable domain reads EADIYQTPRYLVIGTGKKITLECSQTMGHDKMYWYQQDPGMELHLIHYSYGVNSTEKGDLSSESTVSRIRTEHFPLTLESARPSHTSQYLCASIGGVQETQYFGPGTRLLVL.

The V gene is TRBV2, the J gene TRBJ2-1; D gene unclear. This CDR3 region has 15 residues. Germline V gene sequence: CDR1 SNHLY, CDR2 FYNNEI. Trimming removed 6 bases from V and 2 bases from J, with 14 bases in between. The DNA of the CDR3 is TGTGCCAGCAGCGTAGAGCGTGGAGCCTACAATGAGCAGTTCTTC. Its protein product is CASSVERGAYNEQFF.

This clone was seen once. This rearrangement joins TRBV7-9 to TRBJ2-2; D tentatively reads TRBD1 or TRBD2 (6 bases each). The length of the CDR3 is 15 residues. Trimming pared 3 bases from V and 2 bases from J, leaving 10 bases between. Germline assignment: CDR1 SEHNR and CDR2 FQNEAQ (reference sequence). As DNA, the CDR3 is TGTGCCAGCAGCTTGCGGGACACCAACACCGGGGAGCTGTTTTTT. Its protein product is CASSLRDTNTGELFF. Full variable domain (rest looked up from reference TRBV7-9 and TRBJ2-2): DTGVSQNPRHKITKRGQNVTFRCDPISEHNRLYWYRQTLGQGPEFLTYFQNEAQLEKSRLLSDRFSAERPKGSFSTLEIQRTEQGDSAMYLCASSLRDTNTGELFFGEGSRLTVL.

The V gene is TRBV7-2, the J gene TRBJ2-1; 7 bases fit TRBD1. From germline, CDR1 is SGHTA and CDR2 FQGNSA. The CDR3 sequence is 14 residues long. V was clipped by 2 bases and J by 4 bases; unmatched bases: 2. As DNA, the CDR3 is TGTGCCAGCAGCTTACCGGGACAGTACAATGAGCAGTTCTTC. Its protein is CASSLPGQYNEQFF. Looking up the rest from reference TRBV7-2 and TRBJ2-1 gives the full variable domain: GAGVSQSPSNKVTEKGKDVELRCDPISGHTALYWYRQSLGQGLEFLIYFQGNSAPDKSGLPSDRFSAERTGGSVSTLTIQRTQQEDSAVYLCASSLPGQYNEQFFGPGTRLTVL.

The chain links TRBV7-9 to TRBJ2-3, with 8 bases lining up with TRBD2. Germline values: CDR1 SEHNR, CDR2 FQNEAQ (reference sequence). V lost 2 bases and J lost 5; bases outside the gene matches: 3. The CDR3 spans 14 residues. The CDR3 nucleotides are TGTGCCAGCAGCTTATCGGCGGGAGGAGATACGCAGTATTTT. Translation: CASSLSAGGDTQYF.

This clone was observed a few times. The gene calls are TRBV2 and TRBJ2-4, with D maybe TRBD1 (6 bases). There are 14 residues in the CDR3. Germline CDR1 is SNHLY and CDR2 is FYNNEI. The ends were cut back, 7 bases at V and 8 bases at J, with 18 bases in the middle. The CDR3 here is CASNSIAGADIQYF. As DNA, the CDR3 is TGTGCCAGCAATTCGATTGCAGGGGCGGACATTCAGTACTTC.

The V call is TRBV18, the J call TRBJ1-5; no clear D. The CDR3 totals 14 residues. CDR1 is KGHSH, CDR2 LQKENI, per germline. Trimming took off 3 bases at V and 7 bases at J, with 13 bases between the two ends. The CDR3 loop reads CASSPDALGQPQHF. The CDR3 DNA is TGTGCCAGCTCACCGGACGCCCTCGGGCAGCCCCAGCATTTT.

This sequence joins TRBV11-2 and TRBJ2-3; 8 bases are a match to TRBD2. V was clipped by 1 base and J by 2 bases; unmatched bases: 5. The CDR3 loop spans 16 amino acids. Germline lookup yields CDR1 SGHAT and CDR2 FQNNGV. The CDR3 protein is CASSLGTSGFTDTQYF. The CDR3 region has the DNA TGTGCCAGCAGCTTAGGCACTAGCGGATTCACAGATACGCAGTATTTT.